Sequencing of this T cell receptor beta chain was carried out in a study of T cell clusters in autoimmune cytopenias (dated by TCRdb to between 2017 and 2020). With regard to the full study: Per sample, TRB sequencing gave a median depth of about 52,000 reads and a median of roughly 2,500 distinct TRB clonotypes. TRB and IGH repertoires from peripheral blood were sequenced in autoimmune cytopenia patients at active disease and during treatment follow-up, with healthy, CLL and autoimmune hepatitis controls included alongside. The study was designed to test whether a disease-specific immune repertoire signature usable as a blood-based biomarker is carried by autoimmune cytopenia patients. Overall results and qualifications from the work: Shifts in the TRB repertoire, including less even repertoires in secondary cytopenia and CLL, were mostly a reflection of lymphoma bias and not of autoimmunity. The cluster-lack signature was not seen for secondary cytopenia versus CLL, apparently masked by the dominant lymphoma-associated repertoire. The T cell clusters were defined only in silico, and the functional role of the clusters was left to be validated experimentally. Healthy donors had almost three times as many exclusive TRB clusters as active autoimmune hepatitis patients, a finding consistent with an autoimmunity-wide signature. A lack of physiological T cell clusters in primary autoimmune cytopenia patients was suggested by GLIPH, as 51 clusters were found to be exclusive to healthy donors versus roughly 15 exclusive to patients.

Each sample's TRB amplification started from around 260 ng of peripheral blood genomic DNA, which corresponds to approximately 36,000 genome equivalents. TRB rearrangements were amplified by multiplex PCR using a touch-down protocol with TRB-A and TRB-B primer pools mixed in one tube. Illumina adapters and sample indices were added to the amplicons through two consecutive PCR reactions using Phusion HS II polymerase. After gel purification with the NucleoSpin Gel and PCR Clean-up kit, the amplicons were quantified by Qubit and checked for quality on an Agilent 2100 Bioanalyzer. Sequencing of the libraries was done on an Illumina MiSeq with paired-end, single-indexed, 600-cycle runs. In the original analysis: Alignment and assembly of TRB reads were performed with MiXCR version 2.1.12 and the default MiXCR reference library. A clone was defined by each unique CDR3 nucleotide sequence, and the analysis included only productive sequences with two or more reads. Repertoire diversity was assessed by alpha-parameterized diversity profiles (alpha 0 to 5), including Shannon (alpha 1) and Simpson (alpha 2) indices, computed with an R script. Combinatorial TRB VJ usage was computed with the tcR package and compared between cohorts by principal component analysis with ade4. GLIPH clustering of TCRbeta CDR3s was carried out on cohort pairs matched by age and read depth, and cluster frequencies were compared by Wilcoxon test. TCRdb reprocessed the reads and lists each CDR3 protein sequence as a single entry, with no DNA. The V and J calls shown here were made by TCRdb, not taken from the authors' results. The sample's own table lists roughly 7,000 distinct CDR3 sequences. Of the sample, about 26% is held by the ten largest clones.

A count is missing, but by frequency this clonotype is medium-sized (0.01 to 0.1%). Its cognate antigen has yet to be identified. CDR1 and CDR2, per the germline V gene (reference sequence), are LNHNV and YYDKDF. There are 14 amino acids in the CDR3, from cysteine to phenylalanine inclusive. The record lacks a DNA sequence. The TCR comes from a human donor with an autoimmune cytopenia or autoimmune hepatitis (not recorded which). Specimen: peripheral blood. The V and J segments used are TRBV15 and TRBJ2-5; TCRdb names TRBD1, which stays unverified in the absence of DNA. The CDR3 is CATSRPGVLETQYF. With all but the CDR3 taken from the reference TRBV15 and TRBJ2-5 genes, the full variable domain is: DAMVIQNPRYQVTQFGKPVTLSCSQTLNHNVMYWYQQKSSQAPKLLFHYYDKDFNNEADTPDNFQSRRPNTSFCFLDIRSPGLGDTAMYLCATSRPGVLETQYFGPGTRLLVL.